Presented here are 31 T cell receptor beta chains from one specimen sequenced in a study of T-cell memory formation after mild COVID-19. MiXCR, applied by TCRdb to the 5' RACE reads, yields one record per CDR3 protein. The sample holds roughly 340,000 distinct CDR3 sequences, approximately 22% seen once. Sequencing was performed on PBMCs or a T cell subset sorted from them (not recorded which). The receptors originated from a young man who had mild COVID-19 (a few samples of this study predate the infection). Cell type and time point are not known.

This clonotype was counted many times. In DNA, the CDR3 is TGTGCCAGCAGCTTAGGACAGGGAGACGAGCAGTACTTC. Translation: CASSLGQGDEQYF. This chain uses TRBV7-2 with TRBJ2-7; 7 bases are shared with TRBD1. V lost 1 base to trimming and J lost 5 bases; unmatched junction nucleotides: 2. CDR1 and CDR2 from the germline V gene are SGHTA and FQGNSA. This CDR3 spans 13 amino acids.

This clonotype came up a few times. This chain joins TRBV5-1 and TRBJ1-5; the match to TRBD1 covers 7 bases. V lost 0 bases and J lost 6; bases outside the gene matches: 3. The CDR3 has 14 amino acids. CDR1 SGHRS and CDR2 YFSETQ come from the germline V gene. The CDR3 here is CASSLEGAGQPQHF. In DNA, the CDR3 is TGCGCCAGCAGCTTGGAGGGGGCTGGTCAGCCCCAGCATTTT.

This chain uses TRBV28 with TRBJ2-5; 7 positions match TRBD1. The junction had 11 bases not matched to a gene; V was cut back by 2 bases and J by 5 bases. CDR1 is MDHEN, CDR2 SYDVKM, per germline. The CDR3 totals 16 residues. CDR3 DNA: TGTGCCAGCAGTTTAACCCCCGACAGGGTAGGCGAGACCCAGTACTTC. It codes for CASSLTPDRVGETQYF.

This clonotype was observed a few times. V and J are TRBV4-3 and TRBJ1-2; maybe TRBD1 (5 bases). V was cut by 4 bases and J by 1 base, with 13 bases left in between. Per the germline V gene, CDR1 is LGHNA and CDR2 is YSLEER. The CDR3 has 15 amino acids. The CDR3 region is CASSRGHSFNYGYTF. In DNA, the CDR3 is TGCGCCAGCAGCCGCGGACACTCCTTTAACTATGGCTACACCTTC.

The rearrangement joins TRBV20-1 to TRBJ2-1; D gene uncertain. This CDR3 spans 15 amino acids. V was shortened by 1 base and J by 2 bases, with 12 bases between the two germline ends. Germline lookup yields CDR1 DFQATT and CDR2 SNEGSKA (reference sequence). In DNA form, the CDR3 reads TGCAGTGCTAGAGGTAGGACCCAACCCTACAATGAGCAGTTCTTC. As protein: CSARGRTQPYNEQFF.

This chain joins TRBV7-2 and TRBJ1-4; no definite D call. V dropped 3 bases and J dropped 8 bases, with 10 bases sitting between them. The CDR3 extends over 13 amino acids. The germline V gene has CDR1 SGHTA and CDR2 FQGNSA. CDR3 DNA sequence: TGTGCCAGCAGCTTCGGTGTCGGGGAAAAACTGTTTTTT. It yields the protein CASSFGVGEKLFF.

This clonotype was counted a few times. This rearrangement joins TRBV12-3 or TRBV12-4 to TRBJ1-6, with D possibly matching TRBD1 (5 bases). V lost 4 bases and J 8 bases, leaving 12 bases between the germline ends. This CDR3 spans 14 amino acids. The CDR3: CASSSQGSHSPLHF. For the CDR3, the DNA is TGTGCCAGCAGTTCCCAGGGTTCGCATTCACCCCTCCACTTT.

This clonotype was detected a few times. The chain employs TRBV7-9 and TRBJ2-7; TRBD2 might be the D (6 bases). Germline CDR1 SEHNR, CDR2 FQNEAQ (reference sequence). The CDR3 sequence is 12 residues long. With 11 bases removed from V and 3 bases from J, the gap between germline ends came to 14 bases. CDR3 sequence: CAAGPRDYEQYV. For the CDR3, the DNA is TGTGCCGCGGGGCCTCGGGACTACGAGCAGTACGTC.

The table lists this clonotype with a few counts. This sequence joins TRBV18 and TRBJ1-3, with 11 bases lining up with TRBD1. The junction had 0 bases not matched to a gene; V was cut back by 0 bases and J by 2 bases. The CDR3 length is 16 residues. The germline gives CDR1 KGHSH, CDR2 LQKENI. CDR3 amino acids: CASSPPGQGAGNTIYF. CDR3 DNA sequence: TGTGCCAGCTCACCACCGGGACAGGGGGCTGGAAACACCATATATTTT.

The gene calls are TRBV5-1 and TRBJ2-5, with D uncertain. The CDR3 has 16 amino acids. Looked up from germline, CDR1 is SGHRS and CDR2 is YFSETQ. Trimming took off 2 bases at V and 0 bases at J, with 14 bases between the two ends. In DNA form, the CDR3 reads TGCGCCAGCAGCTTTTCTGACAACTCCAACCAAGAGACCCAGTACTTC. Its translation is CASSFSDNSNQETQYF.

The chain recombines TRBV6-5 with TRBJ1-1; D unresolved. The CDR3 covers 15 residues. Trimming stripped 8 bases from V and 1 base from J, with 17 bases between. CDR1 MNHEY and CDR2 SVGAGI come from the germline V gene. The CDR3 is CASSEGVKGNTEAFF. The CDR3 DNA is TGTGCCAGCTCCGAAGGAGTTAAGGGGAACACTGAAGCTTTCTTT.

CDR3 bases: TGTGCCAGCAGCTTAGACGGGCTAGCGGGGGCTGAGGCGCAGTATTTT. The encoded protein is CASSLDGLAGAEAQYF. The chain combines TRBV7-2 with TRBJ2-3, with TRBD2 identical over 10 bases. CDR3 size: 16 residues. The V gene end was trimmed by 1 base and the J gene end by 10 bases; junction bases not matched to a gene: 11. Germline assignment: CDR1 SGHTA and CDR2 FQGNSA.

This clonotype was detected many times. The chain is built from TRBV12-3 or TRBV12-4 and TRBJ2-3; no reliable D call. Trimming took off 1 base at V and 8 bases at J, with 10 bases between the two ends. The CDR3 extends over 13 amino acids. The CDR3, as DNA: TGTGCCAGCAGTTTAGTCCCCGACGGTACGCAGTATTTT. Its protein product is CASSLVPDGTQYF.

The rearrangement uses TRBV10-1 and TRBJ2-1; the match to TRBD2 covers 14 bases. The CDR3 consists of 17 residues. With 1 base clipped from V and 6 bases from J, the junction kept 5 bases outside the gene matches. Germline values: CDR1 WNHNN, CDR2 SYGVQD (reference sequence). CDR3 loop: CASSEFAGTSGGNEQFF. As DNA, the CDR3 is TGCGCCAGCAGTGAGTTTGCCGGGACTAGCGGGGGCAATGAGCAGTTCTTC.

This clonotype has only a few counts. The chain links TRBV7-2 to TRBJ2-5; 8 nucleotides align to TRBD1. This CDR3 has 14 residues. With V trimmed by 5 bases and J by 5 bases, 7 bases remained unmatched. Looked up from germline, CDR1 is SGHTA and CDR2 is FQGNSA. The CDR3 DNA is TGTGCCAGCAGCGCCGGACAGGGTGTGGAGACCCAGTACTTC. This translates into CASSAGQGVETQYF.

This sequence joins TRBV7-9 and TRBJ1-4; unclear D gene. V was shortened by 3 bases and J by 8 bases, with 10 bases between the two germline ends. The CDR3 runs to 13 residues. Germline V gives CDR1 SEHNR, CDR2 FQNEAQ (reference sequence). The DNA for the CDR3 is TGTGCCAGCAGCTTGGGAGGGTTCGAAAAACTGTTTTTT. Protein: CASSLGGFEKLFF.

CDR3 bases: TGCAGTGCTACCCGACAGGCCACCTACGAGCAGTACTTC. This gives the protein CSATRQATYEQYF. The V call is TRBV20-1, the J call TRBJ2-7, with D perhaps matching TRBD1 (6 bases). CDR1 and CDR2 (germline): DFQATT, SNEGSKA (reference sequence). Trimming took 4 bases from V and 2 from J, leaving 12 bases between them. CDR3 length equals 13 residues.

A few counts support this clonotype. The V gene is TRBV4-1, the J gene TRBJ1-4; 7 nucleotides line up with TRBD1. Trimming removed 6 bases from V and 8 bases from J; junction bases left unmatched: 9. CDR3 size: 14 residues. CDR1 and CDR2 (germline): MGHRA, YSYEKL. The CDR3 bases are TGCGCCAGCAGGTCCGGGACAGTGGACGAAAAACTGTTTTTT. This encodes CASRSGTVDEKLFF.

This clonotype showed up just a few times. CDR3 sequence: CSARGPLNSPLHF. As DNA, the CDR3 is TGCAGTGCTAGAGGTCCGCTTAATTCACCCCTCCACTTT. The gene calls are TRBV20-1 and TRBJ1-6; D remains ambiguous. Deletions cut 1 base from V and 6 bases from J, with 7 bases between. The CDR3 covers 13 residues. The germline V gene has CDR1 DFQATT and CDR2 SNEGSKA (reference sequence).

This clonotype was found a few times. The rearrangement links TRBV7-2 to TRBJ1-1; 11 bases map to TRBD1. The CDR3 consists of 18 residues. Germline V gives CDR1 SGHTA, CDR2 FQGNSA. With V trimmed by 1 base and J by 2 bases, 9 bases remained unmatched. CDR3 coding DNA: TGTGCCAGCAGCTTAGTGGGGACAGGGGGTGGATTCAACACTGAAGCTTTCTTT. It translates to CASSLVGTGGGFNTEAFF.

This clonotype was found many times. The J gene is TRBJ2-3, the V gene TRBV5-1; TRBD2 is a possible D gene (6 bases). This CDR3 is 13 amino acids long. Per germline, CDR1 SGHRS and CDR2 YFSETQ. V shed 4 bases and J shed 2 bases, with 8 bases lying between them. CDR3 sequence: CASSAGPTDTQYF. Written as DNA, the CDR3 is TGCGCCAGCAGCGCGGGGCCCACAGATACGCAGTATTTT. Variable domain in full (rest from reference TRBV5-1 and TRBJ2-3): KAGVTQTPRYLIKTRGQQVTLSCSPISGHRSVSWYQQTPGQGLQFLFEYFSETQRNKGNFPGRFSGRQFSNSRSEMNVSTLELGDSALYLCASSAGPTDTQYFGPGTRLTVL.

This clonotype has just a few counts. The chain carries TRBV7-9 and TRBJ1-1, with 8 bases matching TRBD1. The junction had 8 bases not matched to a gene; V was cut back by 9 bases and J by 5 bases. The CDR3 contains 13 residues. CDR1 and CDR2 from the germline V gene are SEHNR and FQNEAQ (reference sequence). In DNA form, the CDR3 reads TGTGCCAGTCAGGGGGCGCGGGAGACTGAAGCTTTCTTT. Protein: CASQGARETEAFF.

The V gene is TRBV24-1, the J gene TRBJ2-3, with TRBD2 matching over 9 bases. CDR3 length: 14 residues. V gave up 6 bases and J gave up 2 bases; unmatched junction bases: 2. Germline CDR1 is KGHDR and CDR2 is SFDVKD. CDR3 sequence: CATSTSGPTDTQYF. CDR3 sequence (DNA): TGTGCCACCAGTACTAGCGGGCCCACAGATACGCAGTATTTT.

This clonotype appeared a few times. The rearrangement joins TRBV27 to TRBJ2-5; 8 bases are shared with TRBD2. The CDR3 covers 14 residues. The V gene end was trimmed by 4 bases and the J gene end by 5 bases; junction bases not matched to a gene: 6. Per germline, CDR1 MNHEY and CDR2 SMNVEV (reference sequence). The DNA for the CDR3 is TGTGCCAGCAGTTCTAGCGGGCGCGGTGAGACCCAGTACTTC. This encodes CASSSSGRGETQYF.

The table lists this clonotype with many counts. The chain has TRBV4-1 and TRBJ2-7; tentative D call: TRBD1 (6 bases). The germline V gene encodes CDR1 MGHRA and CDR2 YSYEKL. This CDR3 is built from 19 residues. The V gene lost 1 base and the J gene lost 1 base, with 23 bases spanning the gap. CDR3 nucleotides: TGCGCCAGCAGCCAAGGAGGGGTGTGGGCAGGGGCCGCTTCCTACGAGCAGTACTTC. Amino acid sequence: CASSQGGVWAGAASYEQYF.

The gene calls are TRBV12-3 or TRBV12-4 and TRBJ2-5; perhaps TRBD1 as D (6 bases). CDR3 size: 13 residues. V lost 6 bases and J 6 bases, leaving 14 bases between the germline ends. The CDR3 DNA reads as TGTGCCAGCAGCCAACAGGGTCCGCAGACCCAGTACTTC. It is translated as CASSQQGPQTQYF.

The rearrangement joins TRBV7-2 to TRBJ2-7, with no clear D. Germline V gene sequence: CDR1 SGHTA, CDR2 FQGNSA. V lost 2 bases, J lost 3 bases, and 14 bases lay in between. There are 15 residues in the CDR3. CDR3 sequence reads: CASSLRLGGDYEQYV. The CDR3 nucleotides read TGTGCCAGCAGCTTACGCTTGGGTGGGGACTACGAGCAGTACGTC.

This clonotype was detected many times. V gene TRBV2 combines with J gene TRBJ1-4; the D is unclear. The CDR3 length is 14 residues. Trimming took off 6 bases at V and 7 bases at J, with 15 bases between the two ends. Germline assignment: CDR1 SNHLY and CDR2 FYNNEI. DNA for the CDR3: TGTGCCAGCAGGAGGGAGGTGATGGTTGAAAAACTGTTTTTT. This translates into CASRREVMVEKLFF.

This clonotype was found a few times. The chain combines TRBV27 with TRBJ1-5; D not resolved. The CDR3 length is 13 residues. Per germline, CDR1 MNHEY and CDR2 SMNVEV (reference sequence). V was pared by 4 bases and J by 7 bases, with 11 bases between. In DNA form, the CDR3 reads TGTGCCAGCAGTTCTTCTCCACCCCAGCCCCAGCATTTT. It translates to CASSSSPPQPQHF.

There are a few counts of this clonotype. This chain links TRBV5-1 with TRBJ2-3; possibly TRBD2 for D (7 bases). Germline V gene lookup returns CDR1 SGHRS and CDR2 YFSETQ. The CDR3 contains 15 residues. The ends were cut back, 6 bases at V and 0 bases at J, with 14 bases in the middle. CDR3 coding DNA: TGCGCCAGCAACCCACGGGGGGCCAGCACAGATACGCAGTATTTT. This translates into CASNPRGASTDTQYF.

V is TRBV6-5 and J is TRBJ2-3; 9 bases fit TRBD2. The V and J ends lost 2 bases and 0 bases, in that order; junction bases with no gene match: 0. The CDR3 has 15 amino acids. Looked up from germline, CDR1 is MNHEY and CDR2 is SVGAGI. CDR3 residues: CASSYAGGSTDTQYF. CDR3 coding DNA: TGTGCCAGCAGTTACGCGGGGGGGAGCACAGATACGCAGTATTTT.